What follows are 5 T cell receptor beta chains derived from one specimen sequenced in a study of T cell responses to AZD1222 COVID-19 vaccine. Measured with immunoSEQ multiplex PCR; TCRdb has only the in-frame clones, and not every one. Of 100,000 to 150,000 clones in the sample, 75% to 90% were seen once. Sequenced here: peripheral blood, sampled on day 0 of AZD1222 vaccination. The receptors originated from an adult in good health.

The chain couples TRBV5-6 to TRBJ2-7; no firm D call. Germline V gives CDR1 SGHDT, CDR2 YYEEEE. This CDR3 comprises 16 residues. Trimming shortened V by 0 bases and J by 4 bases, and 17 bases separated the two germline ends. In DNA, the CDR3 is TGTGCCAGCAGCTTGGACCCCTCCAGGACGGCATACGAGCAGTACTTC. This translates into CASSLDPSRTAYEQYF.

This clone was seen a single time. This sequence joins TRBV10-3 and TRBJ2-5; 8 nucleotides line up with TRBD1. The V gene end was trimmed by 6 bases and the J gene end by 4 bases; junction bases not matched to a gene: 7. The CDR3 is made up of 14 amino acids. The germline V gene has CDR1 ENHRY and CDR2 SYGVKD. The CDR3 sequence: CAIRPTGEVETQYF. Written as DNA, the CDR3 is TGTGCCATCAGGCCGACAGGGGAGGTAGAGACCCAGTACTTC.

The CDR3 loop reads CATKPGPTGELFF. The CDR3 nucleotides are TGTGCCACCAAACCCGGTCCGACCGGGGAGCTGTTTTTT. The rearrangement joins TRBV24-1 to TRBJ2-2; no clear D gene. V shed 8 bases and J shed 5 bases, with 11 bases lying between them. There are 13 residues in the CDR3. Per the germline V gene, CDR1 is KGHDR and CDR2 is SFDVKD.

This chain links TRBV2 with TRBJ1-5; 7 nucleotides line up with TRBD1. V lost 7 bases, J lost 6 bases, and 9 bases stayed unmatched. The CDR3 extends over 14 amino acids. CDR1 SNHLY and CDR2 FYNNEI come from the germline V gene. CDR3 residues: CASKGGGAGQPQHF. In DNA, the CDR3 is TGTGCCAGCAAAGGAGGGGGCGCCGGTCAGCCCCAGCATTTT.

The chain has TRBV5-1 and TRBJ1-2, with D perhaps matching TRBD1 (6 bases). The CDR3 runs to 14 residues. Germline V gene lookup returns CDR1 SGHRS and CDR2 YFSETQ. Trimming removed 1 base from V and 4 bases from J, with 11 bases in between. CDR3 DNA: TGCGCCAGCAGCTTGAAGGACAGCCCCTATGGCTACACCTTC. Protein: CASSLKDSPYGYTF. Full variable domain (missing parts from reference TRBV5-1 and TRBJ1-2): KAGVTQTPRYLIKTRGQQVTLSCSPISGHRSVSWYQQTPGQGLQFLFEYFSETQRNKGNFPGRFSGRQFSNSRSEMNVSTLELGDSALYLCASSLKDSPYGYTFGSGTRLTVV.